These T cell receptor beta chains were read from a single sample in a study of blood T cells in healthy people across ages. MiXCR was run by TCRdb on the 5' RACE reads, yielding one entry per CDR3 protein. In the table there are about 1.4 million distinct CDR3 sequences, approximately 63% of which are singletons. The material sequenced was blood. These receptors were collected from a man aged 18-30 years in good health. CDR3s include the opening cysteine and the closing phenylalanine or tryptophan. The D gene is left open where the match is weak. The size entry is marked missing in some rows and otherwise reads once, few, many or a size class.

abundance	j_gene	d_gene	v_gene	CDR3nt	CDR3aa
.	TRBJ2-1	.	TRBV6-2/TRBV6-3	TGTGCCACCCGGGGGGCTTCCTCCTACAATGAGCAGTTCTTC	CATRGASSYNEQFF
few	TRBJ2-5	.	TRBV4-2	TGTGCCAGCAGCCAAGACACTGGCGAAGGACAGAGCCAAGAGACCCAGTACTTC	CASSQDTGEGQSQETQYF
.	TRBJ1-2	.	TRBV27	TGTGCCAGCAGTTCCCTGGCACAGGGCGTCTATGGCTACACCTTC	CASSSLAQGVYGYTF
few	TRBJ2-7	.	TRBV29-1	TGCAGCGTTGAAGTTGCGGGAAGTAACTACGAGCAGTACTTC	CSVEVAGSNYEQYF
.	TRBJ1-2	TRBD1	TRBV7-9	TGTGCCAGCAGCTACCAGACAGGGGGCGATGGCTACACCTTC	CASSYQTGGDGYTF
.	TRBJ2-3	.	TRBV6-1	TGTGCCAGCAGTGAAGCTAAAGATCATATCCGCACAGATACGCAGTATTTT	CASSEAKDHIRTDTQYF
.	TRBJ2-5	TRBD1	TRBV18	TGTGCCAGCTCACTCCGGACGGACAGGGGGCAAGAGACCCAGTACTTC	CASSLRTDRGQETQYF
.	TRBJ2-5	.	TRBV20-1	TGCAGTGCCGGGGGACGGGCGCTGGGGGAGACCCAGTACTTC	CSAGGRALGETQYF
.	TRBJ2-7	.	TRBV5-1	TGCGCCAGCAGTACCACAGGGAGTCCTGGAAACGAGCAGTACTTC	CASSTTGSPGNEQYF
.	TRBJ2-4	.	TRBV4-1	TGCGCCAGCAGCCAAGACCGAACCGGGGACATTCAGTACTTC	CASSQDRTGDIQYF
.	TRBJ1-1	.	TRBV4-3	TGCGCCAGCAGCCAAAGTACGGGGAACACTGAAGCTTTCTTT	CASSQSTGNTEAFF
.	TRBJ1-1	.	TRBV3-1	TGTGCCAGCAGCCAAGATCAGGTAGAACAGAGTAACACTGAAGCTTTCTTT	CASSQDQVEQSNTEAFF
.	TRBJ1-5	.	TRBV27	TGTGCCAGCAGTCCCGGGCAATACTATAATCAGCCCCAGCATTTT	CASSPGQYYNQPQHF
.	TRBJ1-2	TRBD1	TRBV27	TGTGCCAGCAGTAAGGACAGGTACGCCGCTAGTATCTATGGCTACACCTTC	CASSKDRYAASIYGYTF
.	TRBJ2-3	TRBD2	TRBV24-1	TGTGCCACCAGTGATCCCGGGACTAGCGGAACAGATACGCAGTATTTT	CATSDPGTSGTDTQYF
.	TRBJ2-5	.	TRBV20-1	TGCAGTGCTATAATGGGAAAAGAGACCCAGTACTTC	CSAIMGKETQYF
.	TRBJ2-7	TRBD2	TRBV29-1	TGCAGCGTTGGGCGGGGGGTTAACTACGAGCAGTACTTC	CSVGRGVNYEQYF
few	TRBJ2-7	.	TRBV11-2	TGTGCCACCGCCGGTTACTACGAGCAGTACTTC	CATAGYYEQYF
.	TRBJ2-3	TRBD1	TRBV12-3/TRBV12-4	TGTGCCAGCAGTCCTGAGACAGGGACCACAGATACGCAGTATTTT	CASSPETGTTDTQYF
.	TRBJ2-4	.	TRBV6-2/TRBV6-3	TGTGCCAGCAGCCTAACCGAGTGGGGGAGGAACATTCAGTACTTC	CASSLTEWGRNIQYF
.	TRBJ1-1	.	TRBV27	TGTGCCAGCAGTTTAGGGCCCACTAACACTGAAGCTTTCTTT	CASSLGPTNTEAFF
.	TRBJ2-6	TRBD2	TRBV27	TGTGCCAGCAGTTATTGGACTAGAGGCTCTGGGGCCAACGTCCTGACTTTC	CASSYWTRGSGANVLTF
.	TRBJ2-1	TRBD1	TRBV5-5	TGTGCCAGCAGCTACCTGGCCTCCGGGACAGGGTACGAGCAGAACTTC	CASSYLASGTGYEQNF
few	TRBJ2-3	.	TRBV7-2	TGTGCCAGCAGCTTAGGGGGATTTAGCACAGATACGCAGTATTTT	CASSLGGFSTDTQYF
.	TRBJ2-2	TRBD2	TRBV6-5	TGTGCCAGCAGTTACTCAGGACTAGCGGCGAGTGACGCGAACACCGGGGAGCTGTTTTTT	CASSYSGLAASDANTGELFF
.	TRBJ2-3	TRBD1	TRBV18	TGTGCCAGCTCGCCAACCAGGGGGACAGGGGTTATCGATACGCAGTATTTT	CASSPTRGTGVIDTQYF
.	TRBJ1-2	.	TRBV7-9	TGTGCCAGCACCGGGGCGCCGCATGGCTACACCTTC	CASTGAPHGYTF
.	TRBJ2-2	.	TRBV7-9	TGTGCCAGCAGCTTAGAAGGCTTCAAGAACAGCGGGGAGCTGTTTTTT	CASSLEGFKNSGELFF
.	TRBJ2-3	.	TRBV24-1	TGTGCCACCAGTGGCCCTTCGACAGGATCTAGCACAGATACGCAGTATTTT	CATSGPSTGSSTDTQYF
.	TRBJ1-4	.	TRBV29-1	TGCAGCGTTGTCCTCGCAGATGAAAAACTGTTTTTT	CSVVLADEKLFF
many	TRBJ2-3	.	TRBV12-5	TGTGCTAGTTCTTTTTCTAGCGCAGATACGCAGTATTTT	CASSFSSADTQYF
.	TRBJ2-1	TRBD2	TRBV3-1	TGTGCCAGCAGCCAACCTATACTAGCGGCTACCTACAATGAGCAGTTCTTC	CASSQPILAATYNEQFF
few	TRBJ2-1	TRBD2	TRBV6-2/TRBV6-3	TGTGCCAGCAGTTACAAGGCTAGCGGGGGGAGTGAGCAGTTCTTC	CASSYKASGGSEQFF
medium-sized	TRBJ2-7	TRBD2	TRBV20-1	TGCAGTGCTACCCAGCGGGAGCCCTACGAGCAGTACTTC	CSATQREPYEQYF
.	TRBJ1-1	.	TRBV7-2	TGTGCCAGCAGCTTAGTTAGGTTGGGGAACACTGAAGCTTTCTTT	CASSLVRLGNTEAFF
.	TRBJ2-7	TRBD1	TRBV12-3/TRBV12-4	TGTGCCTGCCAGGGGGAAAGCTCCTACGAGCAGTACTTC	CACQGESSYEQYF
.	TRBJ2-7	TRBD2	TRBV20-1	TGCAGTGCTAGAGAAGCGGGAGCCTACGAGCAGTACTTC	CSAREAGAYEQYF
.	TRBJ1-6	TRBD1	TRBV11-2	TGTGCCAGCAGCTTCGGCCCCACCGGGACAGGGGACGGGTACCCCCTCCACTTT	CASSFGPTGTGDGYPLHF
.	TRBJ2-5	TRBD1	TRBV28	TGTGCCAGCAGTTGGACCGGGACAGAGAGTCAAGAGACCCAGTACTTC	CASSWTGTESQETQYF
.	TRBJ2-5	.	TRBV27	TGTGCCAGCAGAACCTCCGGGACACCCTTCTTGGATGAGCAGTACTTC	CASRTSGTPFLDEQYF
.	TRBJ2-6	.	TRBV7-6	TGTGCCAGCAGCTTTATCTCCTCTGGGGCCAACGTCCTGACTTTC	CASSFISSGANVLTF
once	TRBJ2-7	TRBD1	TRBV2	TGTGCCATCCAACAAGACAGGGCCGACGAGCAGTACTTC	CAIQQDRADEQYF
.	TRBJ1-1	TRBD1	TRBV5-1	TGCGCCAGCAGCCCGGGAGAGGCCAGGGGGGAAGCTTTCTTT	CASSPGEARGEAFF
.	TRBJ2-6	TRBD1	TRBV6-1	TGTGCCAGCAGCTCCGCATGGGACAGCGCCTACTCTGGGGCCAACGTCCTGACTTTC	CASSSAWDSAYSGANVLTF
.	TRBJ1-6	TRBD1	TRBV7-2	TGTGCCAGCAGAGGACAGGGGATAAATGGATCACCCCTCCACTTT	CASRGQGINGSPLHF
.	TRBJ1-1	.	TRBV20-1	TGCAGTGCGGAGTGGCAGGTGGACACTGAAGCTTTCTTT	CSAEWQVDTEAFF
.	TRBJ2-5	.	TRBV2	TGTGCCAGCAGTGAATGGGAACAGAAAGAGACCCAGTACTTC	CASSEWEQKETQYF
.	TRBJ2-5	TRBD2	TRBV6-2/TRBV6-3	TGTGCCAGCAGTTTCGGACGGGACTACGGGCAGTACTTC	CASSFGRDYGQYF
few	TRBJ2-3	.	TRBV29-1	TGCAGCGTTGATGGCGGTGCTACAGATACGCAGTATTTT	CSVDGGATDTQYF
.	TRBJ2-7	.	TRBV20-1	TGCAGTGCTAGGGTTCCGTCAGACACACAGTACTTC	CSARVPSDTQYF
once	TRBJ2-3	TRBD2	TRBV5-1	TGCGCCAGCAGCTTGACAATGTCTAGCGGGGGAAACACAGATACGCAGTATTTT	CASSLTMSSGGNTDTQYF
.	TRBJ2-2	.	TRBV9	TGTGTCAGCAGCGTAGAGAACACCGGGGAGCTGTTTTTT	CVSSVENTGELFF
.	TRBJ2-7	TRBD1	TRBV7-9	TGTGCCAGCAGCTTACACCTAGGACAGGGGTCCTACGAGCAGAACTTC	CASSLHLGQGSYEQNF
few	TRBJ2-7	.	TRBV25-1	TGTGCCAGCAGTGGTTATCCCCTCGGCTACGAGCAGTACTTC	CASSGYPLGYEQYF
few	TRBJ2-1	.	TRBV25-1	TGTGCCAGCAATAGGGGAAGCTCCTACAATGAGCAGTTCTTC	CASNRGSSYNEQFF
.	TRBJ1-2	.	TRBV12-3/TRBV12-4	TGTGCCAGCAGTTTACAGGGGCTGGCTGGCTACACCTTC	CASSLQGLAGYTF
few	TRBJ2-2	TRBD2	TRBV29-1	TGCAGCGCCCCTGGGGCGGGAGTGAACACCGGGGAGCTGTTTTTT	CSAPGAGVNTGELFF